This TCR beta chain comes out of a study of blood T cells in healthy people across ages. Worth noting for this clonotype: Its target is not known.

Donors each provided 9.5 to 10 milliliters of peripheral blood. Whole-study findings and limits: Compared with aged donors, long-lived donors showed fewer expanded clones, suggesting selection. Unknown donor CMV status possibly confounded expanded clonotype changes.

A J-beta primer mix and a sample-barcoded 5' primer were used in a second PCR of about 7 to 12 cycles. A single record per CDR3 protein comes from TCRdb applying MiXCR to the 5' RACE reads. Here the sample spans about 720,000 distinct CDR3 sequences, about 20% being singletons. This receptor was obtained from a man between 65 and 85 years old in good health. What was sequenced was blood.

This chain's CDR3 is CASRKGQLTADTQYF. CDR3 nucleotide sequence: TGTGCCAGCAGGAAGGGACAGTTGACTGCAGATACGCAGTATTTT. The rearrangement joins TRBV25-1 to TRBJ2-3; TRBD1 matches at 7 bases. J lost 4 bases, V lost 6 bases, and 10 bases had no gene match. The germline CDR1 and CDR2 sequences are MGHDK and SYGVNS. This CDR3 has 15 residues.